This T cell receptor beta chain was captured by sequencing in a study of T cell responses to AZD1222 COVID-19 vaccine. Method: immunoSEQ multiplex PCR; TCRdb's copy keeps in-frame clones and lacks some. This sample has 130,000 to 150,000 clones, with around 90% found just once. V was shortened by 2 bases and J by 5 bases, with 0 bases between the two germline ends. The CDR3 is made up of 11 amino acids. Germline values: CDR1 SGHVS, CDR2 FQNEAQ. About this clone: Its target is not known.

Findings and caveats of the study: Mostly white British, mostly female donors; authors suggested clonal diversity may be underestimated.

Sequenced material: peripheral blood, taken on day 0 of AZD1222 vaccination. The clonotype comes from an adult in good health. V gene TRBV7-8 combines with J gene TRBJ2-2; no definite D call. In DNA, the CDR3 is TGTGCCAGCAGCTTAACCGGGGAGCTGTTTTTT. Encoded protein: CASSLTGELFF.